This T cell receptor beta chain originates from a study of cytomegalovirus exposure and HLA in healthy donors. Turning to this clone: Its matching antigen is unknown.

The study's findings and limits: It was approximately 150 TCR beta chains that were listed as cytomegalovirus-associated. Being productive about 90% or about 30% of the time was typical of most TCR beta V segments in an earlier analysis. The study found most TCR sequences rare, yet found some public TCRs in many donors. A later examination showed that TCR association rates differed by HLA locus, with DRB1 most and HLA-C fewest.

Primers for the PCR totalled 60 Vbeta and 13 Jbeta. The data were produced by immunoSEQ multiplex PCR, yet TCRdb's version contains in-frame clones alone and is incomplete. The table lists 95,000 to 150,000 clones, under 85% of them singletons. Germline CDR1 MNHNY, CDR2 SVGAGI (reference sequence). Trimming took off 2 bases at V and 4 bases at J, with 12 bases between the two ends. This CDR3 contains 15 residues. The specimen was PBMCs. V is TRBV6-6 and J is TRBJ2-1; tentatively, D is TRBD1 (8 bases). The TCR sequence derives from a young man in good health and CMV-seropositive. In DNA form, the CDR3 reads TGTGCCAGCAGTTACAGCGGGACAGGTTACAATGAGCAGTTCTTC. The encoded protein is CASSYSGTGYNEQFF.